The following is a TCR beta chain sequence with its context. The antigen is not known. The CDR3 is cut off 3 residues early in the read; its end comes from the germline J gene. The data stem from a study of T cells in women clearing cervical HPV infection. Study findings and constraints: Richness differences could reflect unmeasured T-cell content per sample.

The CDR3 sequence is 15 residues long. The germline V gene encodes CDR1 SQVTM and CDR2 ANQGSEA. V lost 0 bases to trimming and J lost 4 bases, with 14 bases between them. TCRdb keeps only in-frame clones here, not all; method: immunoSEQ multiplex PCR. The sample includes under 50,000 clones. Specimen: blood buffy coat. This sequence was found in a woman between 18 and 70 years old with a cervical HPV16 infection that either progressed to CIN3+ or cleared (not recorded which). The chain is built from TRBV29-1 and TRBJ2-3; tentative D call: TRBD1 (6 bases). CDR3 residues: CSVEDARGVADTQYF. The DNA read from the CDR3 is TGCAGCGTTGAAGATGCCAGGGGAGTCGCAGATACG.